Listed below are T cell receptor beta chains from one sample, sequenced in a study of long-term antiretroviral therapy in people with HIV. Method: immunoSEQ multiplex PCR; TCRdb's copy keeps in-frame clones and lacks some. Of around 11,000 clones listed, around 88% are singletons. Sequencing used unsorted PBMCs, obtained 0.2 years before starting antiretroviral therapy. The receptors derive from a woman between 35 and 50 years old with HIV. Each CDR3 is given with its conserved first and last residue. A D gene is named only where the DNA matches it firmly. Only part of the rows carry a size: once, few, many, or a class if the clone is expanded.

V	J	length	D	size	DNA	CDR3
TRBV5-5	TRBJ1-1	15	NA	NA	TGTGCCAGCAGCTTGTTCGGGGATCTGGGGACTGAAGCTTTCTTT	CASSLFGDLGTEAFF
TRBV6-5	TRBJ1-1	15	NA	NA	TGTGCCAGCAGCCGAGGGGAGTTGGGGAGAACTGAAGCTTTCTTT	CASSRGELGRTEAFF
TRBV19	TRBJ2-1	14	TRBD2	NA	TGTGCCAGTAGTATTGAGCGGGGGGGCCATGAGCAGTTCTTC	CASSIERGGHEQFF
TRBV7-7	TRBJ2-5	13	TRBD2	NA	TGTGCTAGCAGCTTAGCACTAGCGGAGACCCAGTACTTC	CASSLALAETQYF
TRBV28	TRBJ2-1	13	NA	few	TGTGCCAGCAGTTCCGGTGGCTACAATGAGCAGTTCTTC	CASSSGGYNEQFF
TRBV2	TRBJ1-2	14	NA	NA	TGTGCCAGCAGTGAACTATCAGACAACTATGGCTACACCTTC	CASSELSDNYGYTF
TRBV11-3	TRBJ1-2	18	NA	NA	TGTGCCAGCAGCTTTTTCAAGGAGACATATCAAACACATTATGGCTACACCTTC	CASSFFKETYQTHYGYTF
TRBV6-4	TRBJ2-3	15	TRBD2	few	TGTGCCAGCAGCGCCGACCGGGGGGGAGCAGATACGCAGTATTTT	CASSADRGGADTQYF
TRBV29-1	TRBJ2-7	14	NA	NA	TGCAGCGTTGTCCCCGGGAGAAGCTCCTACGAGCAGTACTTC	CSVVPGRSSYEQYF
TRBV9	TRBJ1-5	14	TRBD1	NA	TGTGCCAGCAGCGACCGGGACAGGGATCAGCCCCAGCATTTT	CASSDRDRDQPQHF
TRBV29-1	TRBJ1-2	12	TRBD1	few	TGCAGCGCCGGACAGGGAGACTATGGCTACACCTTC	CSAGQGDYGYTF
TRBV27	TRBJ2-5	14	TRBD2	NA	TGTGCCAGCAGTTTTAGCGGGGGTGGAGAGACCCAGTACTTC	CASSFSGGGETQYF
TRBV30	TRBJ1-2	15	NA	few	TGTGCCTGCCTTTTTTCTAGGGTATACGGCTATGGCTACACCTTC	CACLFSRVYGYGYTF
TRBV2	TRBJ1-2	10	NA	once	TGTGCCAGCAGAGGACCCCGCTACACCTTC	CASRGPRYTF
TRBV5-1	TRBJ1-1	15	NA	NA	TGCGCCAGCAGCAGGTCGGGGGACCTGAACACTGAAGCTTTCTTT	CASSRSGDLNTEAFF
TRBV27	TRBJ1-6	15	TRBD1	NA	TGTGCCAGCAGGTATGGAGGGACAGCTAATTCACCCCTCCACTTT	CASRYGGTANSPLHF
TRBV7-9	TRBJ2-7	14	TRBD2	NA	TGTGCCAGCAGCTCAGCGGGGGGGGAATACGAGCAGTACTTC	CASSSAGGEYEQYF
TRBV29-1	TRBJ1-1	13	NA	NA	TGCAGCGTGGGGCGGGGGATGAACACTGAAGCTTTCTTT	CSVGRGMNTEAFF
TRBV5-4	TRBJ2-3	17	TRBD2	NA	TGTGCCAGCAGCATGACTAGCGGGGGACGTAGAGCAGATACGCAGTATTTT	CASSMTSGGRRADTQYF
TRBV6-5	TRBJ2-1	14	TRBD1	NA	TGTGCCAGCAGTACCGGACAGGTCAGCAATGAGCAGTTCTTC	CASSTGQVSNEQFF
TRBV30	TRBJ2-5	14	NA	NA	TGTGCCTGGAGTGTACGGGGTGTGGGAGAGACCCAGTACTTC	CAWSVRGVGETQYF
TRBV5-1	TRBJ2-1	15	NA	NA	TGCGCCAGCAGCTTGCTGGGTCGGACCAGCAATGAGCAGTTCTTC	CASSLLGRTSNEQFF
TRBV6-6	TRBJ1-4	15	TRBD1	NA	TGTGCCAGCAGTGACAGGGGCGGCACTAATGAAAAACTGTTTTTT	CASSDRGGTNEKLFF
TRBV10-3	TRBJ1-2	16	NA	NA	TGTGCCATCAGTGGCCCCAGGGACATCCCCCTCTATGGCTACACCTTC	CAISGPRDIPLYGYTF
TRBV9	TRBJ2-7	12	TRBD1	NA	TGTGCCAGCGGGACAGACTCCTACGAGCAGTACTTC	CASGTDSYEQYF
TRBV6-1	TRBJ2-7	14	TRBD1	NA	TGTGCCAGCAGTGATACAGGGGGCTTATACGAGCAGTACTTC	CASSDTGGLYEQYF
TRBV7-2	TRBJ1-3	15	NA	NA	TGTGCCAGCAGCATTCAGGGGTTGGGAGGAAACACCATATATTTT	CASSIQGLGGNTIYF
TRBV30	TRBJ2-4	19	TRBD1	NA	TGTGCCTGGAGTGTACTGAGGGGACAGCCCCTTTCAGCCAAAAACATTCAGTACTTC	CAWSVLRGQPLSAKNIQYF
TRBV27	TRBJ1-2	14	NA	NA	TGTGCCAGCAGTAACCTGATGGATCGATATGGCTACACCTTC	CASSNLMDRYGYTF
TRBV11-2	TRBJ2-2	15	NA	NA	TGTGCCAGCAGCTTAGATCGGCCCGGGTCCGGGGAGCTGTTTTTT	CASSLDRPGSGELFF
TRBV6-1	TRBJ2-7	15	TRBD1	NA	TGTGCCAGCAGTGAACCCGGGACAGGGGGCGGAAGGCAGTACTTC	CASSEPGTGGGRQYF
TRBV7-9	TRBJ2-5	16	NA	NA	TGTGCCAGCAGCTTAGACGGGGCCCCGAAGATGGAGACCCAGTACTTC	CASSLDGAPKMETQYF